Listed below are T cell receptor beta chains from one sample, sequenced in a study of cytotoxic CD8 clonotypes in ibrutinib-treated CLL. The protocol was immunoSEQ multiplex PCR, while the TCRdb copy is restricted to in-frame clones and leaves out a portion. The data contain roughly 220,000 clones, approximately 70% of them singletons. The sequencing here drew on PBMCs, taken after 12 months of ibrutinib treatment. Source of these receptors: a human donor with chronic lymphocytic leukemia. CDR3s include the opening cysteine and the closing phenylalanine or tryptophan. The D gene is left open where the match is weak. Clone size is stated in some rows and not others, as once, few, many or a class when expanded.

>.|TRBJ1-3|TRBV9|.
TGTGCCAGCAGCGTCTCGGGCCAGCCTGGAAACACCATATATTTT
CASSVSGQPGNTIYF
>.|TRBJ2-3|TRBV5-6|.
TGTGCCAGCAGCTGGGACCAGAGCACAGATACGCAGTATTTT
CASSWDQSTDTQYF
>many|TRBJ1-4|TRBV6-6|TRBD1
TGTGCCAGCGAGGGACAGGCCGGCAGGGATGAAAAACTGTTTTTT
CASEGQAGRDEKLFF
>.|TRBJ2-5|TRBV6-6|.
TGTGCCAGCAGAAACGCTAAGTCCCAAGAGACCCAGTACTTC
CASRNAKSQETQYF
>.|TRBJ2-7|TRBV19|TRBD2
TGTGCCAGTAGTATAGTAGTGGCTAGCGGGAGATTCTACGAGCAGTACTTC
CASSIVVASGRFYEQYF
>.|TRBJ1-4|TRBV11-3|.
TGTGCCAGCAGCGATACAGGAGCCGATTGGGATGAAAAACTGTTTTTT
CASSDTGADWDEKLFF
>few|TRBJ2-7|TRBV9|.
TGTGCCAGCAGCACAGGGACGGGCTACGAGCAGTACTTC
CASSTGTGYEQYF
>.|TRBJ1-5|TRBV7-2|.
TGTGCTTCCCAAAGGGCTGACCTTAGCAATCAGCCCCAGCATTTT
CASQRADLSNQPQHF
>.|TRBJ1-5|TRBV2|TRBD1
TGTGCCAGCAATCCGGACAGGGGCGGCAATCAGCCCCAGCATTTT
CASNPDRGGNQPQHF
>.|TRBJ2-5|TRBV5-4|.
TGTGCCAGCAGCTTGGCGGCGGCCCGGGAGACCCAGTACTTC
CASSLAAARETQYF